The clone carrying this T cell receptor (beta chain) came up once. The sample originates from a study of CD8 T cells in Susac syndrome. Study at large: Within the group of sequenced Susac syndrome patients, 5 or 6 had active disease and 8 or 9 were in remission. When blood was drawn, the patients with Susac syndrome were therapy-naive, on corticosteroids, or on intravenous immunoglobulin alone.

Random hexamers were used to reverse transcribe the RNA input (about 0.5 to 1 ug). immunoSEQ multiplex PCR amplified TCR beta CDR3 across 54 Vbeta, 13 Jbeta. From the immunoSEQ multiplex PCR reads, TCRdb called clonotypes with MiXCR, one entry per CDR3 protein. The repertoire consists of roughly 190,000 distinct CDR3 sequences, with nearly 97% occurring once and the leading ten covering 0.075% to 0.1%. The clonotype comes from a human donor with Susac syndrome. Sequencing was performed on CD4+ T cells from PBMCs.

CDR3 DNA: TGTGCCATCAGTTATACAGGGGGGAGTGAAAAACTGTTTTTT. Translation: CAISYTGGSEKLFF. The rearrangement uses TRBV10-3 and TRBJ1-4; 8 bases are a match to TRBD1. The junction had 6 bases not matched to a gene; V was cut back by 5 bases and J by 7 bases. In germline, CDR1 is ENHRY, CDR2 SYGVKD. The length of the CDR3 is 14 residues.